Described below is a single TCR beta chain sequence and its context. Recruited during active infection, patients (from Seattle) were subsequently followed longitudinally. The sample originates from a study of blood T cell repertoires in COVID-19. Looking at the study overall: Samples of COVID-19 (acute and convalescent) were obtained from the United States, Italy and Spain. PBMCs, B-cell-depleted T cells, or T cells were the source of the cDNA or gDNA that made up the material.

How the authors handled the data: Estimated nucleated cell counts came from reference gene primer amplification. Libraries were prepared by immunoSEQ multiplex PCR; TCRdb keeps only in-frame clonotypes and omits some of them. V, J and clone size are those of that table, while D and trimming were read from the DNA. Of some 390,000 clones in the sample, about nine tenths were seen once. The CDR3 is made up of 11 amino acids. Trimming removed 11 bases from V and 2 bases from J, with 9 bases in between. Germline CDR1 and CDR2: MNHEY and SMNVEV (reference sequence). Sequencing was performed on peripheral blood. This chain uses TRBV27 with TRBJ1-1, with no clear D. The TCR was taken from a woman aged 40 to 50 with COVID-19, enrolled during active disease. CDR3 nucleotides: TGTGCCGGCCTCGAAAACACTGAAGCTTTCTTT. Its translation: CAGLENTEAFF.